The 18 T cell receptor beta chains given below trace back to one sample, sequenced in a study of shared clonotypes between healthy human individuals. Produced via immunoSEQ multiplex PCR; TCRdb's table is partial and in-frame only. The sample lists roughly 1,600,000 clones, just under 99% seen once, with under 0.45% in the top ten. The sequenced material came from naive CD4+ T cells sorted from blood. Subset defined: CD45RA+ positively selected. The source is a man aged 25 to 40 in good health.

The chain is built from TRBV25-1 and TRBJ1-1; D perhaps matches TRBD1 (6 bases). The V gene's germline CDR1 is MGHDK and CDR2 SYGVNS. The CDR3 is 15 amino acids. Trimming cost V 0 bases and J 5 bases, with 13 bases left between them. CDR3 sequence: CASSEYLGASTEAFF. Here the CDR3 DNA reads TGTGCCAGCAGTGAATATCTGGGGGCATCAACTGAAGCTTTCTTT. The whole variable domain, remainder taken from reference TRBV25-1 and TRBJ1-1, is EADIYQTPRYLVIGTGKKITLECSQTMGHDKMYWYQQDPGMELHLIHYSYGVNSTEKGDLSSESTVSRIRTEHFPLTLESARPSHTSQYLCASSEYLGASTEAFFGQGTRLTVV.

The chain employs TRBV6-5 and TRBJ2-7, with 7 bases that match TRBD1. V lost 6 bases to trimming and J lost 4 bases; unmatched junction nucleotides: 12. Germline V gives CDR1 MNHEY, CDR2 SVGAGI. This CDR3 region has 15 residues. CDR3 sequence: CASRKRGTASYEQYF. DNA of the CDR3: TGTGCCAGCAGAAAACGAGGGACAGCATCATACGAGCAGTACTTC.

The chain combines TRBV6-5 with TRBJ2-4, with 7 positions matching TRBD1. CDR1 is MNHEY, CDR2 SVGAGI, per germline. The CDR3 is 14 amino acids. V lost 4 bases to trimming and J lost 1 base; unmatched junction nucleotides: 1. The CDR3 sequence is CASSLQGAKNIQYF. CDR3 nucleotides: TGTGCCAGCAGTTTACAGGGGGCCAAAAACATTCAGTACTTC.

CDR3 protein: CASSTRAHRSNQPQHF. Written as DNA, the CDR3 is TGTGCCAGCTCTACCAGGGCCCACCGGAGCAATCAGCCCCAGCATTTT. J is TRBJ1-5 and V is TRBV18, with D possibly matching TRBD1 (5 bases). The ends were cut back, 6 bases at V and 1 base at J, with 16 bases in the middle. The CDR3 loop spans 16 amino acids. Germline loops: CDR1 KGHSH, CDR2 LQKENI.

The chain recombines TRBV2 with TRBJ2-1; 8 bases are shared with TRBD2. Trimming took 2 bases from V and 4 from J; bases not matched to a gene: 4. Germline V gene lookup returns CDR1 SNHLY and CDR2 FYNNEI. This CDR3 has 15 amino acids. For the CDR3, the DNA is TGTGCCAGCAGTGAAAGCGGGAGACGATACAATGAGCAGTTCTTC. Its protein product is CASSESGRRYNEQFF.

The chain employs TRBV9 and TRBJ2-5; D possibly corresponds to TRBD2 (7 bases). CDR1 and CDR2 from the germline V gene are SGDLS and YYNGEE. The V gene lost 3 bases and the J gene lost 7 bases, with 25 bases spanning the gap. The CDR3 is 17 amino acids. In DNA form, the CDR3 reads TGTGCCAGCAGCGCCGAAGGGAGGAAGGGGGGGCATGGGACCCAGTACTTC. Its protein is CASSAEGRKGGHGTQYF.

The chain joins TRBV5-4 to TRBJ1-2, with D uncertain. CDR1 and CDR2 (germline): SGHNT, YYREEE (reference sequence). Trimming cost V 0 bases and J 4 bases, with 10 bases left between them. There are 14 residues in the CDR3. The CDR3 spells CASSLEQRIYGYTF. The CDR3 bases are TGTGCCAGCAGCTTGGAACAGCGAATCTATGGCTACACCTTC.

This clone occurred once. The chain has TRBV5-1 and TRBJ1-3, with a weak D call TRBD1 (5 bases). The V and J ends lost 4 bases and 4 bases respectively, with 15 bases between them. The CDR3 contains 15 residues. The V gene's germline CDR1 is SGHRS and CDR2 YFSETQ. Written as DNA, the CDR3 is TGCGCCAGCAGCCCCGGGACTTTAGGGGGAAACACCATATATTTT. Translating gives CASSPGTLGGNTIYF.

V usage is TRBV10-3 and J usage is TRBJ2-2; TRBD2 agrees at 8 bases. The CDR3 runs 15 residues. V lost 4 bases and J lost 3; bases outside the gene matches: 4. CDR1 and CDR2 from the germline V gene are ENHRY and SYGVKD. CDR3 nucleotide sequence: TGTGCCATCAGTGGGAGCGGGAGTGACACCGGGGAGCTGTTTTTT. Translated, it gives CAISGSGSDTGELFF.

This clone was detected once. This chain links TRBV28 with TRBJ2-3; TRBD2 matches 10 bases. The trim removed 8 bases at V and 2 bases at J, leaving 13 bases unmatched. CDR1 is MDHEN, CDR2 SYDVKM, per germline. This CDR3 is 17 amino acids long. CDR3 in DNA: TGTGCCAGCCGAACCCCGATGACTAGCGGGCACACAGATACGCAGTATTTT. Residues: CASRTPMTSGHTDTQYF.

This clone was picked up one time. The rearrangement joins TRBV28 to TRBJ2-7; D is ambiguous. The CDR3 is made up of 17 amino acids. The germline V gene encodes CDR1 MDHEN and CDR2 SYDVKM. Trimming took 7 bases from V and 7 from J, leaving 29 bases between them. In nucleotides, the CDR3 is TGTGCCAGCATGTCTTCCCTAGATGTGGTATCAATGGGAGAGCAGTACTTC. This sequence encodes CASMSSLDVVSMGEQYF.

This rearrangement joins TRBV25-1 to TRBJ2-3, with D maybe TRBD1 (5 bases). V was cut by 5 bases and J by 2 bases, with 17 bases left in between. CDR3 size: 16 residues. Germline V CDR1 and CDR2: MGHDK, SYGVNS. CDR3: CASSWGPGLFTDTQYF. CDR3 bases: TGTGCCAGCAGTTGGGGCCCAGGGTTGTTCACAGATACGCAGTATTTT.

This chain connects TRBV9 to TRBJ2-2, with a possible D match to TRBD1 (5 bases). The CDR3 totals 16 residues. Germline assignment: CDR1 SGDLS and CDR2 YYNGEE. Trimming removed 0 bases from V and 0 bases from J, with 9 bases in between. Here the CDR3 reads CASSVGAGSNTGELFF. The DNA of the CDR3 is TGTGCCAGCAGCGTAGGGGCAGGGTCGAACACCGGGGAGCTGTTTTTT.

The chain is built from TRBV5-1 and TRBJ1-2; 7 bases line up with TRBD1. The V segment lost 1 base and the J segment 6 bases; nucleotides outside the gene matches: 6. The V gene's germline CDR1 is SGHRS and CDR2 YFSETQ. The CDR3 covers 14 residues. DNA for the CDR3: TGCGCCAGCAGCTTGACGCCAGGGGGAGATGGCTACACCTTC. Amino acids: CASSLTPGGDGYTF.

This clone has only one observation. The sample carries other DNA sequences with the same CDR3. The J gene is TRBJ2-3, the V gene TRBV18; no definite D call. Germline V gene sequence: CDR1 KGHSH, CDR2 LQKENI. This CDR3 spans 13 amino acids. The ends were cut back, 2 bases at V and 6 bases at J, with 9 bases in the middle. CDR3 protein: CASSPGLEDTQYF. The CDR3 coding sequence is TGTGCCAGCTCACCAGGGTTGGAGGATACGCAGTATTTT.

This rearrangement joins TRBV5-8 to TRBJ2-2; D ambiguous. Germline assignment: CDR1 SGHTS and CDR2 YDEGEE. The germline V and J ends were trimmed by 1 base and 7 bases, with 17 bases remaining between them. The CDR3 loop spans 16 amino acids. The CDR3 here is CASSLLSATSIGELFF. CDR3 DNA sequence: TGTGCCAGCAGCTTGTTATCGGCCACCTCTATCGGGGAGCTGTTTTTT.

This clone was detected only once. The CDR3 reads CASSNTPQGFGANVLTF. CDR3 in DNA: TGTGCCAGCAGCAACACACCCCAGGGTTTTGGGGCCAACGTCCTGACTTTC. J is TRBJ2-6 and V is TRBV7-6; possible D gene TRBD1, 5 bases. Trimming removed 5 bases at V and 3 bases at J, with 17 bases between. Germline V gene sequence: CDR1 SGHVS, CDR2 FNYEAQ. This CDR3 is built from 17 residues.

The chain links TRBV7-3 to TRBJ2-2; D is uncertain. The V gene's germline CDR1 is SGHTA and CDR2 FQGTGA. V lost 2 bases and J lost 2, with 3 bases in between. The CDR3 is made up of 13 amino acids. CDR3 amino acids: CASSLDNTGELFF. The CDR3 DNA sequence: TGTGCCAGCAGCTTAGACAACACCGGGGAGCTGTTTTTT.